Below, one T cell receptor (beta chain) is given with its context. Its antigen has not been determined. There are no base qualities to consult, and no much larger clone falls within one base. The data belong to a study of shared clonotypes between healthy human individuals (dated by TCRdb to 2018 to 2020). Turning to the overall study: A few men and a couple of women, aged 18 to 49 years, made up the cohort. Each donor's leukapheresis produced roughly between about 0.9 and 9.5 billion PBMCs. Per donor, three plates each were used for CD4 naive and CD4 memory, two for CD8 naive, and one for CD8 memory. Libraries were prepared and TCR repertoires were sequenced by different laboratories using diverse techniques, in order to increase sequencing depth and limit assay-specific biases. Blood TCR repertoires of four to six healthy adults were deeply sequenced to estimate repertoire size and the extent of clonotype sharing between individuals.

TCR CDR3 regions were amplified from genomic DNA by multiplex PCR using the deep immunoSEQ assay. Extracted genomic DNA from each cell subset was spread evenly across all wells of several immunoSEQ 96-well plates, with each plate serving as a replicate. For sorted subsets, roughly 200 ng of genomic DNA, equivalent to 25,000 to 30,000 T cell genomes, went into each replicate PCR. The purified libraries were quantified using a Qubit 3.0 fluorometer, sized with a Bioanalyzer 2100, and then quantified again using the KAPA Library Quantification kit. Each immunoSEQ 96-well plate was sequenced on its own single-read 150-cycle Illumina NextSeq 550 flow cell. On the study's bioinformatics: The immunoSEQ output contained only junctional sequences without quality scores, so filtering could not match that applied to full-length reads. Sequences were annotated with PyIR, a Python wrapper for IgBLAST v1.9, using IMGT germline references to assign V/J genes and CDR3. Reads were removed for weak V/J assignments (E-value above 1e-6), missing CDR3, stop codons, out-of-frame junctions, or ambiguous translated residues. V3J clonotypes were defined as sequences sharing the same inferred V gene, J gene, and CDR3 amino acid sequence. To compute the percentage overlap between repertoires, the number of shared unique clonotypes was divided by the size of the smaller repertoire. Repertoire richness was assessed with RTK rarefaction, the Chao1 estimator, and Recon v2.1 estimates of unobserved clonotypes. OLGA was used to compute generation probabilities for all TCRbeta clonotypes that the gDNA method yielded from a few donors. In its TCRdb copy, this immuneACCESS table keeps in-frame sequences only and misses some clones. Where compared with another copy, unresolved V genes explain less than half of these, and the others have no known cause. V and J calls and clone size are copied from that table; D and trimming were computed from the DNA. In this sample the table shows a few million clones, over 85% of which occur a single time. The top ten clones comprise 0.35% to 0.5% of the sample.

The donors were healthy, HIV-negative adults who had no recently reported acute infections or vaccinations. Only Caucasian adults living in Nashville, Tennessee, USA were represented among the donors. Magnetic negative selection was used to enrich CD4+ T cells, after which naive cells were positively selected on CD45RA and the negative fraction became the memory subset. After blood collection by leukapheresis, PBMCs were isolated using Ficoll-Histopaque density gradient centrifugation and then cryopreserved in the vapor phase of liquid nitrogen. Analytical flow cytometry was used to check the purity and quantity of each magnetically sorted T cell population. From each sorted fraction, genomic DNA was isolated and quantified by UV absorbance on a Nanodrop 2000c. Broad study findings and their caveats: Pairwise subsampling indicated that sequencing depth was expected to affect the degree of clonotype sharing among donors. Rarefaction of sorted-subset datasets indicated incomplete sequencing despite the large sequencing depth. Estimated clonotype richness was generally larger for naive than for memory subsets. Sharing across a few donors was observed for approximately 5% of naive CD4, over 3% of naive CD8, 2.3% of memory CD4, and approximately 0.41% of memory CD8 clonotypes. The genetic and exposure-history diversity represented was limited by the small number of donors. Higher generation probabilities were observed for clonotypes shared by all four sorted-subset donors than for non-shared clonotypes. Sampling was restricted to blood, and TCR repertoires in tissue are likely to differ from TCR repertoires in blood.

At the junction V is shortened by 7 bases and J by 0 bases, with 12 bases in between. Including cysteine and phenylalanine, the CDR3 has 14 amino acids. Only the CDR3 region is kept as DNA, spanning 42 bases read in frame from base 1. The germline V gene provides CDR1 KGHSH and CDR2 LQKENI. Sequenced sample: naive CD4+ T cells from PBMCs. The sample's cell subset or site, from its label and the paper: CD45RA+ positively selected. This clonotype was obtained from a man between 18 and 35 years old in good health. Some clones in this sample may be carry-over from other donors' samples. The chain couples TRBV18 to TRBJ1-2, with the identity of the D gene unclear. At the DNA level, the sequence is TGTGCCAGCTTACAAGCAGGAACTAACTATGGCTACACCTTC. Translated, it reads CASLQAGTNYGYTF.